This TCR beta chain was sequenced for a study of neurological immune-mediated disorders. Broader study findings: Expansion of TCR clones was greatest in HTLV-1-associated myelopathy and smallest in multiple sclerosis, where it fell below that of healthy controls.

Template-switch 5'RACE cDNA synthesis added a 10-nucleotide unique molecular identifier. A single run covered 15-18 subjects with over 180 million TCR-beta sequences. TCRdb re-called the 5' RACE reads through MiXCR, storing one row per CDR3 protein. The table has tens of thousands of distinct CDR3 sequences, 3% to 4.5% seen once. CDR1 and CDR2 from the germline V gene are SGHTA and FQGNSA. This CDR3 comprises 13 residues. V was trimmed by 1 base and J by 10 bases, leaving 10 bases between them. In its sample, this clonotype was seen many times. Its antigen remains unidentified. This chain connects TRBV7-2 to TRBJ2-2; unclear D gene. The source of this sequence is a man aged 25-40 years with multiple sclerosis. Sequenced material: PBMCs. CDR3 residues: CASSLGVPVELFF. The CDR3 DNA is TGTGCCAGCAGCTTAGGGGTCCCTGTGGAGCTGTTTTTT.